This T cell receptor beta chain was recovered during a study of blood T cell repertoires in COVID-19. Assay used: immunoSEQ multiplex PCR; TCRdb lists only in-frame clones, some missing. The sample shows fewer than 500,000 clones, around 89% of them seen only once. CDR3 size: 13 residues. Germline CDR1 and CDR2: WNHNN and SYGVQD (reference sequence). Trimming cost V 6 bases and J 5 bases; bases outside gene matches: 6. Input material: peripheral blood. The receptor was isolated from a woman aged 25 to 39 with acute or convalescent COVID-19. V and J are TRBV10-1 and TRBJ1-1; 7 nucleotides align to TRBD1. This CDR3 reads CASSRDRGTEAFF. CDR3 sequence (DNA): TGCGCCAGCAGCAGGGACAGAGGGACTGAAGCTTTCTTT.